These 6 T cell receptor beta chains share one sample of origin, sequenced in a study of regulatory T cells in long-lasting Graves disease (dated by TCRdb to the early 2020s). Library preparation employed multiplex PCR. Sequencing was performed on an Illumina HiSeq 4000. CDR3 regions were amplified by Arm-PCR with iRepertoire HTBI primers to construct TCR beta libraries. TCRdb reran the public reads through fastp at Q25 and MiXCR, keeping productive beta chains. Rows are unified per CDR3 protein, each entry keeping the most common DNA and genes. In all, the sample holds 420,000 or so distinct CDR3 sequences, and about a quarter of those were seen once. The biggest ten clones account for 26% of the sample. The sample's time point, from its label and the paper: persistent/refractory GD, antithyroid drugs over 5 years with positive TRAb. For both TCR sequencing and RNA sequencing, RNA was extracted from PBMCs using TRIzol.

The sample in question was peripheral blood mononuclear cells (PBMCs), obtained when the disease was refractory, from a patient treated with antithyroid drugs. These receptors all come from a female donor with Graves disease.

The chain links TRBV5-5 to TRBJ1-1; D possibly corresponds to TRBD1 (5 bases). V was clipped by 4 bases and J by 0 bases, with 13 bases between them. The CDR3 sequence is 15 residues long. Germline V gene sequence: CDR1 SGHKS, CDR2 YYEKEE (reference sequence). The CDR3 protein is CASSLWTSMNTEAFF. The CDR3 DNA sequence: TGTGCCAGCAGCCTCTGGACAAGCATGAACACTGAAGCTTTCTTT. The variable domain in full, with the rest retrieved from reference TRBV5-5 and TRBJ1-1, is DAGVTQSPTHLIKTRGQQVTLRCSPISGHKSVSWYQQVLGQGPQFIFQYYEKEERGRGNFPDRFSARQFPNYSSELNVNALLLGDSALYLCASSLWTSMNTEAFFGQGTRLTVV.

This clonotype was seen a handful of times. V is TRBV27 and J is TRBJ2-7, with 8 nucleotides matching TRBD1. V lost 4 bases and J lost 3; bases outside the gene matches: 5. The CDR3 sequence is 14 residues long. The germline gives CDR1 MNHEY, CDR2 SMNVEV (reference sequence). In DNA form, the CDR3 reads TGTGCCAGCAGTTCCGACAGGGGAGGCTACGAGCAGTACTTC. It yields the protein CASSSDRGGYEQYF.

With respect to this clonotype: A much larger clone lies a single base off, so this may be a read error. DNA of the CDR3: TGTGCCAGCAGTATGGGACTACCGGGGGATGGCTACGCCTTC. It encodes CASSMGLPGDGYAF. The chain couples TRBV6-1 to TRBJ1-2, with D possibly being TRBD1 (5 bases). CDR3 size: 14 residues. Germline values: CDR1 MNHNS, CDR2 SASEGT.

This clonotype appeared a few times. The chain links TRBV5-1 to TRBJ1-4; weak D call: TRBD1 (5 bases). The germline V and J ends were trimmed by 5 bases and 8 bases, with 22 bases remaining between them. The germline V gene encodes CDR1 SGHRS and CDR2 YFSETQ. The CDR3 has 16 amino acids. CDR3 nucleotides: TGCGCCAGCAGTCAAGACCTCGGGACGTCCGAAGAAAAACTGTTTTTT. Amino acids: CASSQDLGTSEEKLFF.

This chain links TRBV20-1 with TRBJ1-5; 9 nucleotides align to TRBD1. V lost 4 bases, J lost 7 bases, and 14 bases stayed unmatched. The germline CDR1 and CDR2 sequences are DFQATT and SNEGSKA (reference sequence). The CDR3 is 16 amino acids. In DNA, the CDR3 is TGCAGTGCTATAACAGGGGGCGCCGGAGGAAAACAGCCCCAGCATTTT. Its translation: CSAITGGAGGKQPQHF.

The V call is TRBV5-1, the J call TRBJ2-3; 9 bases align to TRBD1. Germline CDR1 SGHRS, CDR2 YFSETQ. V shed 1 base, J shed 0 bases, and the junction held 3 bases outside the gene matches. CDR3 size: 16 residues. The CDR3 is CASSLPGTGSTDTQYF. In DNA, the CDR3 is TGCGCCAGCAGCTTGCCCGGGACAGGGAGCACAGATACGCAGTATTTT.